Only one count was recorded for the clone carrying this TCR beta chain. Other DNA sequences in this sample translate to the same CDR3. Trimming cost V 6 bases and J 1 base; bases outside gene matches: 4. CDR1 is SEHNR, CDR2 FQNEAQ, per germline (reference sequence). CDR3 size: 14 residues. The entry originates in a study of shared clonotypes between healthy human individuals. Splitting of each subset's genomic DNA was done evenly across several immunoSEQ plates. Assay used: immunoSEQ multiplex PCR; TCRdb lists only in-frame clones, some missing. The table shows around 2.1 million clones, with around 95% occurring only once. Naive CD4+ cells were CD45RA-selected; the remaining cells were memory.

The chain is built from TRBV7-9 and TRBJ1-1; 8 bases map to TRBD1. Sequencing used naive CD4+ T cells sorted from blood. Subset given: CD45RA+ positively selected. The sequence came from a man younger than 35 in good health. The CDR3: CASRAGGRNTEAFF. The CDR3 DNA follows: TGTGCCAGCAGGGCAGGGGGCCGGAACACTGAAGCTTTCTTT.